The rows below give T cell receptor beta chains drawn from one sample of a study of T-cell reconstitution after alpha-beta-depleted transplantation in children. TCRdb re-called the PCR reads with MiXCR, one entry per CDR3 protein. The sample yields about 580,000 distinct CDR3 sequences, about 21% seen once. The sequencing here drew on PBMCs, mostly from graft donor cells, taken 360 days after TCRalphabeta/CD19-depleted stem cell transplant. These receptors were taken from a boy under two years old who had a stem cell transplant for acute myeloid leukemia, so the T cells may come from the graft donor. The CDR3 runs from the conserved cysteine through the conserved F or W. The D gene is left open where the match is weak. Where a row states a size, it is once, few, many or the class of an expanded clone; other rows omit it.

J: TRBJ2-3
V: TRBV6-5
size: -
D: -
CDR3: CASRQLGTQYF
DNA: TGTGCCAGCCGCCAGCTGGGTACGCAGTATTTT

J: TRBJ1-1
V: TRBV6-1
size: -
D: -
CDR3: CASREDRGARAFF
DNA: TGTGCCAGCAGGGAGGACCGGGGGGCAAGAGCTTTCTTT

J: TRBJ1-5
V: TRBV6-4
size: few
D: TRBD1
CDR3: CASSPQTGGPYSNQPQHF
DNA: TGTGCCAGCAGTCCTCAAACAGGGGGCCCGTATAGCAATCAGCCCCAGCATTTT

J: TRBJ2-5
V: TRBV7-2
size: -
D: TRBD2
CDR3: CASSLRGGARDETQYF
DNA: TGTGCCAGCAGCTTACGCGGGGGGGCAAGGGATGAGACCCAGTACTTC

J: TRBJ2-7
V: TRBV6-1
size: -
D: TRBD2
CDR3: CASSRFSPGLPGREQYF
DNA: TGTGCCAGCAGTCGCTTTTCACCGGGACTACCGGGTCGAGAGCAGTACTTC

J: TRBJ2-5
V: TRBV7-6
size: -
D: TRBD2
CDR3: CASSQDHLAGGAFTTQYF
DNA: TGTGCCAGCAGCCAGGACCACTTAGCGGGGGGCGCCTTTACGACCCAGTACTTC

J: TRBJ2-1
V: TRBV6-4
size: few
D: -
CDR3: CASSRPRFQTRSSYNEQFF
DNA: TGTGCCAGCAGCCGGCCGAGGTTCCAGACTCGGAGCTCCTACAATGAGCAGTTCTTC

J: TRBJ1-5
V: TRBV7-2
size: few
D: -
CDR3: CASSLAGFTDTQHF
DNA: TGTGCCAGCAGCTTAGCAGGGTTTACAGATACGCAGCATTTT

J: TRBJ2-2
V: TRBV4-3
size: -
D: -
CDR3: CASSHSGPGTGELFF
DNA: TGCGCCAGCAGCCATTCCGGTCCCGGCACCGGGGAGCTGTTTTTT

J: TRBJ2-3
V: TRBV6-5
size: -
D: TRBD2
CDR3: CASSYAAALAPGGLDTQYF
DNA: TGTGCCAGCAGTTACGCGGCCGCACTAGCTCCGGGGGGGCTGGATACGCAGTATTTT

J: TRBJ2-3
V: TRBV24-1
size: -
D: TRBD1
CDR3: CATSDFGQGAVDTQYF
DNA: TGTGCCACCAGTGATTTTGGTCAGGGGGCTGTAGATACGCAGTATTTT

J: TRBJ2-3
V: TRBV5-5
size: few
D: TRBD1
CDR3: CASSLGTGTTDTQYF
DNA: TGTGCCAGCAGCTTGGGGACAGGAACCACAGATACGCAGTATTTT

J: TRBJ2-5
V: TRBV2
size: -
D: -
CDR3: CASTVVETQYF
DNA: TGTGCCAGCACTGTTGTGGAGACCCAGTACTTC

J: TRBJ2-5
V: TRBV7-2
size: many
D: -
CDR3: CASSLLRGETQYF
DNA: TGTGCCAGCAGCTTGTTACGGGGGGAGACCCAGTACTTC

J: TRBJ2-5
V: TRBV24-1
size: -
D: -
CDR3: CATSDWDSQETQYF
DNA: TGTGCCACCAGTGATTGGGACTCCCAAGAGACCCAGTACTTC

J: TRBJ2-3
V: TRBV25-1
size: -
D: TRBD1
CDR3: CGSSPRAGGADTQYF
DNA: TGTGGCAGCAGTCCCCGGGCAGGGGGCGCAGATACGCAGTATTTT

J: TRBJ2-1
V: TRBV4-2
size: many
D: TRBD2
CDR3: CASSLSLGGAGTYNEQFF
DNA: TGTGCCAGCAGCCTCTCCCTTGGGGGAGCGGGGACGTACAATGAGCAGTTCTTC

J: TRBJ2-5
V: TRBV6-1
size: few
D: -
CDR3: CASRRQHQETQYF
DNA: TGTGCCAGCAGGAGACAGCACCAAGAGACCCAGTACTTC

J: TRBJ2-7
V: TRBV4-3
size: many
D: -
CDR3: CASSQGPLLEQYF
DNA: TGCGCCAGCAGCCAAGGCCCTCTCTTAGAGCAGTACTTC

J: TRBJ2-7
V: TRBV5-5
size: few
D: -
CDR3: CASRLGAEVYEQYF
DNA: TGTGCCAGCAGGTTGGGGGCGGAAGTCTACGAGCAGTACTTC

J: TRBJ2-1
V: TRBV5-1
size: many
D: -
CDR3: CASSTGEPWNEQFF
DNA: TGCGCCAGCAGCACGGGGGAGCCTTGGAATGAGCAGTTCTTC

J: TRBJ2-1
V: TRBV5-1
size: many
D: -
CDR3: CASSLSGATYNEQFF
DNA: TGCGCCAGCAGCTTGTCGGGGGCAACCTACAATGAGCAGTTCTTC

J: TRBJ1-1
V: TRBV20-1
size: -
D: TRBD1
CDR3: CSASPPGGNTEAFF
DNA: TGCAGTGCCAGTCCCCCAGGGGGAAACACTGAAGCTTTCTTT

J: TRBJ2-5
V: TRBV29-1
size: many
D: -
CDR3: CSVEFAETQYF
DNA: TGCAGCGTTGAGTTCGCAGAGACCCAGTACTTC

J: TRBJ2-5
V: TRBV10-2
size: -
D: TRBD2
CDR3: CASSWEGRGPRETQYF
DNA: TGCGCCAGCAGTTGGGAAGGGAGGGGACCACGGGAGACCCAGTACTTC

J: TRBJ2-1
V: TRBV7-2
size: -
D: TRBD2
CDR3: CASSSEPSGNNEQFF
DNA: TGTGCCAGCAGCTCAGAGCCTAGCGGAAACAATGAGCAGTTCTTC

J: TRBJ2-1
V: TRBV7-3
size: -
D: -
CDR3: CASSLDSLHNEQFF
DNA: TGTGCCAGCAGCTTAGATAGCCTGCACAATGAGCAGTTCTTC

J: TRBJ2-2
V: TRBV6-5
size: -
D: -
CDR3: CASSYARGRAGELFF
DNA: TGTGCCAGCAGTTACGCGAGGGGTAGGGCCGGGGAGCTGTTTTTT

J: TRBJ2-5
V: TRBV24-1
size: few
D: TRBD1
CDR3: CATSDLGDSQETQYF
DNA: TGTGCCACCAGTGATTTGGGGGACAGCCAAGAGACCCAGTACTTC

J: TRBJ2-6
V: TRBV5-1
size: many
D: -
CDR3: CASSSTNGANVLTF
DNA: TGCGCCAGCAGCTCAACCAACGGGGCCAACGTCCTGACTTTC

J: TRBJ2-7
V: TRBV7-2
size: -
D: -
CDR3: CASSSTFSSEQYF
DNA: TGTGCCAGCAGCTCAACATTCTCCTCCGAGCAGTACTTC

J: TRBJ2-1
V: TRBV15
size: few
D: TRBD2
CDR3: CATSTSLLAGGLKRGEQFF
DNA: TGTGCCACCAGCACCTCCCTGCTAGCGGGGGGGCTTAAACGGGGGGAGCAGTTCTTC

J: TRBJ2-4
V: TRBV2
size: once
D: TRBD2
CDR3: CASSEASGGIRNIQYF
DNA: TGTGCCAGCAGTGAAGCTAGCGGGGGCATCAGAAACATTCAGTACTTC

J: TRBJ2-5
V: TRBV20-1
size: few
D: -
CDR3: CSARMGGAVQETQYF
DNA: TGCAGTGCTAGAATGGGTGGGGCAGTTCAAGAGACCCAGTACTTC

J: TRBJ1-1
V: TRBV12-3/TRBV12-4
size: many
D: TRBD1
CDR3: CASLRDSYTEAFF
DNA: TGTGCCAGCTTGCGGGACAGCTACACTGAAGCTTTCTTT

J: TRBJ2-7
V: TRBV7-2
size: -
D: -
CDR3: CASSLMPGEQYF
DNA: TGTGCCAGCAGCTTAATGCCAGGGGAGCAGTACTTC

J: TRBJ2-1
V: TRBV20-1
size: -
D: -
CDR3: CSARNLQGRGFAHNEQFF
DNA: TGCAGTGCTAGAAACCTCCAAGGCCGGGGGTTCGCACACAATGAGCAGTTCTTC

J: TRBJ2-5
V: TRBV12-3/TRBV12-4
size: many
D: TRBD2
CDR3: CASSFGLAGGAETQYF
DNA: TGTGCCAGCAGTTTCGGACTAGCGGGGGGGGCAGAGACCCAGTACTTC

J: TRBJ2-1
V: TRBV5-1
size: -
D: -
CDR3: CASSSRLGLKGHEQFF
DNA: TGCGCCAGCAGCTCCCGGTTAGGACTCAAAGGCCATGAGCAGTTCTTC

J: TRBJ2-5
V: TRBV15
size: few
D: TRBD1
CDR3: CATSAGQGTIKETQYF
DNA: TGTGCCACCAGCGCGGGACAGGGAACGATAAAAGAGACCCAGTACTTC

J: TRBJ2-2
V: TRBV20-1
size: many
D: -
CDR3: CSAPLRLANTGELFF
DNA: TGCAGTGCTCCCCTAAGACTAGCGAACACCGGGGAGCTGTTTTTT

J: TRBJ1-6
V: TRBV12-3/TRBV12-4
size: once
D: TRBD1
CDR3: CASSSTGGPPLHF
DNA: TGTGCCAGCAGTTCTACAGGGGGCCCACCCCTCCACTTT